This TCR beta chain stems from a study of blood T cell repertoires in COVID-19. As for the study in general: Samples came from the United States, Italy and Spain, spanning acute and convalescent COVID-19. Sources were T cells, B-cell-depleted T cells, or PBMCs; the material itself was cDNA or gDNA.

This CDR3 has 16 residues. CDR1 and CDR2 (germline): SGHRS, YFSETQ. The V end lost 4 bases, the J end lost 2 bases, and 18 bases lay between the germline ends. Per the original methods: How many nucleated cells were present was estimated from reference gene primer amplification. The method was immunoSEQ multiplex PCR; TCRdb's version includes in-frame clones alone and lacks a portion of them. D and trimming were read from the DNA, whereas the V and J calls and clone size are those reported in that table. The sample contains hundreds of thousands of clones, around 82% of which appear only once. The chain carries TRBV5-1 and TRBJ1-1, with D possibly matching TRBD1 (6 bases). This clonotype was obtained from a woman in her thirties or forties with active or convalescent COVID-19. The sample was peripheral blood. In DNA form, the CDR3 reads TGCGCCAGCAGCCCATCACCGACAGGACCAAACACTGAAGCTTTCTTT. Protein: CASSPSPTGPNTEAFF.